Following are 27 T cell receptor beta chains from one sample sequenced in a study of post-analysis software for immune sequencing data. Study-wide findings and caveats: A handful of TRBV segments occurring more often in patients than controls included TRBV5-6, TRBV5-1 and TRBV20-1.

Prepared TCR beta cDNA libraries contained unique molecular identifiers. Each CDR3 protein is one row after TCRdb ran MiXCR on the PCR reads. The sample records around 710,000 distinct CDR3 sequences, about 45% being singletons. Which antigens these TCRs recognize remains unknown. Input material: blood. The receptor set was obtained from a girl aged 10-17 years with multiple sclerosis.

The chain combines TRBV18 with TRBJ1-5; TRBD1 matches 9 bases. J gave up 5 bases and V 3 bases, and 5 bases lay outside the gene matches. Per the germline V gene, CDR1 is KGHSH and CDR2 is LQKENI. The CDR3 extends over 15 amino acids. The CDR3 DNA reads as TGTGCCAGCTCACCCTTCAGACAGGGGGATCAGCCCCAGCATTTT. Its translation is CASSPFRQGDQPQHF.

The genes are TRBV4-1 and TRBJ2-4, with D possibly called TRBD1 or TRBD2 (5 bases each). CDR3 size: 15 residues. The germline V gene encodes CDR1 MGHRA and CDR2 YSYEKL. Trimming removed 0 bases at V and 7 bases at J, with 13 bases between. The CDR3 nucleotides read TGCGCCAGCAGCCAAGAACCTCTTGAGGGGAACATTCAGTACTTC. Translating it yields CASSQEPLEGNIQYF.

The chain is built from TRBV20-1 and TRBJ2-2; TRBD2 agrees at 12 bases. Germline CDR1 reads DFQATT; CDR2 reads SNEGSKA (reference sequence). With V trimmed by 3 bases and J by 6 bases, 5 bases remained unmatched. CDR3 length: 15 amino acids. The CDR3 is CSASAGLAGPGELFF. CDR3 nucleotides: TGCAGTGCTAGCGCCGGACTAGCGGGACCCGGGGAGCTGTTTTTT.

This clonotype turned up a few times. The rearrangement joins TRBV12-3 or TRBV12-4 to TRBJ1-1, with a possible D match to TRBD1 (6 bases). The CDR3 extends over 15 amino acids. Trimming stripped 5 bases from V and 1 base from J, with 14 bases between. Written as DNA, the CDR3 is TGTGCCAGCAGTCCCCTGGGGGGGCGGAACACTGAAGCTTTCTTT. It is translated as CASSPLGGRNTEAFF.

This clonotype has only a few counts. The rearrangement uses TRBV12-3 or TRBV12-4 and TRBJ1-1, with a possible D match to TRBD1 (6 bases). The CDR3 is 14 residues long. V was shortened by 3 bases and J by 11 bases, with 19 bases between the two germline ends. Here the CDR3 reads CASSLYQGPLGAFF. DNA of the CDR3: TGTGCCAGCAGTTTGTATCAGGGGCCCCTCGGGGCTTTCTTT.

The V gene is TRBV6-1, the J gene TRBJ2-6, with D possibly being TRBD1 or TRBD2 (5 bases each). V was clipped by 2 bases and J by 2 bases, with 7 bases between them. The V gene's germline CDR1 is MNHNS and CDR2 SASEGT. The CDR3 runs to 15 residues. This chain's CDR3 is CASSELGAGANVLTF. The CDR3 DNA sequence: TGTGCCAGCAGTGAACTGGGGGCTGGGGCCAACGTCCTGACTTTC.

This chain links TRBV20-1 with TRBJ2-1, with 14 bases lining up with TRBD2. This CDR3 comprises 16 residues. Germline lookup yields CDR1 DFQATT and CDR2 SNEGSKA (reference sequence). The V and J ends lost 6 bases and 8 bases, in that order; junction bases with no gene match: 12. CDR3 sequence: CSAGTSGSAHSDEQFF. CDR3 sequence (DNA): TGCAGTGCCGGGACTAGCGGGAGTGCGCACTCCGATGAGCAGTTCTTC.

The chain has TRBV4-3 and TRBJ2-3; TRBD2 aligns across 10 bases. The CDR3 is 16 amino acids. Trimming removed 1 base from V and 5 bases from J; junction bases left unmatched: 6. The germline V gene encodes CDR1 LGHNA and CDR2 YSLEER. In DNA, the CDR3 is TGCGCCAGCAGCCAAGGACCTAGCGGGAGAGGAGATACGCAGTATTTT. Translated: CASSQGPSGRGDTQYF.

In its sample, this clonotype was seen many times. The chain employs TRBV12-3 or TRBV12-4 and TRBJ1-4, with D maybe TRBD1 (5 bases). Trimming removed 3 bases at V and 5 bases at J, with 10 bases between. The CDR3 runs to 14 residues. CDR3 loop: CASSFGHSNEKLFF. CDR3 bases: TGTGCCAGCAGTTTCGGACACTCAAATGAAAAACTGTTTTTT.

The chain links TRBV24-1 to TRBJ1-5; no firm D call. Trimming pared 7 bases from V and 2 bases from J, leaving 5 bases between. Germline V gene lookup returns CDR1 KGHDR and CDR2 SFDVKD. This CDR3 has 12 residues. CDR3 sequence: CATSQGNQPQHF. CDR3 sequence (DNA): TGTGCCACCAGCCAGGGCAATCAGCCCCAGCATTTT.

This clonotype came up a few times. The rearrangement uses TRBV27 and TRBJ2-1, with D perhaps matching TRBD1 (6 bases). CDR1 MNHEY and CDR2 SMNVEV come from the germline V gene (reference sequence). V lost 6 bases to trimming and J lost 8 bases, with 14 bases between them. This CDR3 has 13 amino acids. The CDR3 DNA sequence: TGTGCCAGCAGCCTTGACAGGTTTTATGAGCAGTTCTTC. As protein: CASSLDRFYEQFF.

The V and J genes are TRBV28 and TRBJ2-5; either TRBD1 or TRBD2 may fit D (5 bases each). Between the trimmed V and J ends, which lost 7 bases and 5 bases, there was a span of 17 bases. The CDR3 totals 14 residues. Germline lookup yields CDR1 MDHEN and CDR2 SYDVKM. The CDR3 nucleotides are TGTGCCAGCACCCCATCGGGGACGTGGGAGACCCAGTACTTC. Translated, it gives CASTPSGTWETQYF. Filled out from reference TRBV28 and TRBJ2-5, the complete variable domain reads DVKVTQSSRYLVKRTGEKVFLECVQDMDHENMFWYRQDPGLGLRLIYFSYDVKMKEKGDIPEGYSVSREKKERFSLILESASTNQTSMYLCASTPSGTWETQYFGPGTRLLVL.

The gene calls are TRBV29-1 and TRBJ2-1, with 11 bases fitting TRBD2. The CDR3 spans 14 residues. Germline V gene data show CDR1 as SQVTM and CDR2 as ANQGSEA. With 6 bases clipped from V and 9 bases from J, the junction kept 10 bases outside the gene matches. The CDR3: CSVGLAEGPSEQFF. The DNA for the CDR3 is TGCAGCGTGGGACTAGCGGAAGGTCCCAGTGAGCAGTTCTTC.

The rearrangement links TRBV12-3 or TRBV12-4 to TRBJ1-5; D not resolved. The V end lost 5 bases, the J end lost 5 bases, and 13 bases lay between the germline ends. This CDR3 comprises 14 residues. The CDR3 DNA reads TGTGCCAGCAGTCTAGGTGCAGGACATCAGCCCCAGCATTTT. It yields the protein CASSLGAGHQPQHF.

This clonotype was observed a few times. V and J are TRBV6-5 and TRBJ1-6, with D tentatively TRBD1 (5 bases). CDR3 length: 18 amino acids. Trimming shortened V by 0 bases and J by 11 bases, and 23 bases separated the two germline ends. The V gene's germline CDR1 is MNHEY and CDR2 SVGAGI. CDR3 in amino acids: CASSYSGEGDSGSAPLHF. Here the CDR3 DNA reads TGTGCCAGCAGTTACTCAGGGGAAGGGGACTCCGGGTCGGCACCCCTCCACTTT.

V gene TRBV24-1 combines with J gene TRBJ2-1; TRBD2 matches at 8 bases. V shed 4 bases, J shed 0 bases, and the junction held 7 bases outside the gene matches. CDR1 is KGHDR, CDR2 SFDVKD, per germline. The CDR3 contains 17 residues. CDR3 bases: TGTGCCACCAGTGACCCATACAGCGGGAGCTCCTACAATGAGCAGTTCTTC. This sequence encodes CATSDPYSGSSYNEQFF.

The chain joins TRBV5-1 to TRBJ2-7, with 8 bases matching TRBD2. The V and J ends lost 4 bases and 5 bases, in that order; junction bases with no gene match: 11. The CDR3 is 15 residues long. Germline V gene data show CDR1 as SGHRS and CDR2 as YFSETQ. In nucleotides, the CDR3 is TGCGCCAGCAGCCCCTCGGGGAGCGGGAGAAACGAGCAGTACTTC. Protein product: CASSPSGSGRNEQYF.

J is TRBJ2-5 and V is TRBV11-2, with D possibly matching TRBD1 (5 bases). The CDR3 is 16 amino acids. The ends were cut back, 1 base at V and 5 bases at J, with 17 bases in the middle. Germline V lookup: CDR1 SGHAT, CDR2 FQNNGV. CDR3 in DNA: TGTGCCAGCAGCTTAGCGTTTAGGGGAAGAAGGGAGACCCAGTACTTC. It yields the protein CASSLAFRGRRETQYF.

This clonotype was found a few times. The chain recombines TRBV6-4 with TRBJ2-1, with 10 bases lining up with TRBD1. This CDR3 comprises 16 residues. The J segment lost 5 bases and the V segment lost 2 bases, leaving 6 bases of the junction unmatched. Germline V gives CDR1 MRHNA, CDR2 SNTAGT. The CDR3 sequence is CASSDAPGQGHNEQFF. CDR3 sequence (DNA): TGTGCCAGCAGTGACGCCCCGGGACAGGGGCACAATGAGCAGTTCTTC.

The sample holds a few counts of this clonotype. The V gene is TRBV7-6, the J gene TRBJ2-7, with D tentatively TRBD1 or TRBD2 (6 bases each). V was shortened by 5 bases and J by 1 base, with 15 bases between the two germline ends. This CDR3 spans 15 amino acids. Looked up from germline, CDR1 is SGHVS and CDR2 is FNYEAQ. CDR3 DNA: TGTGCCAGCAGCCAAGACCCGGGGGCTTCCTACGAGCAGTACTTC. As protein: CASSQDPGASYEQYF.

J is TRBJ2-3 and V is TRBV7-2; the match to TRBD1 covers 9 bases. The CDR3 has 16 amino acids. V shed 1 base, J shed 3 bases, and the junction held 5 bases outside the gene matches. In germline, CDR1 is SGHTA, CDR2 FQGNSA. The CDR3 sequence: CASSLGATGGTDTQYF. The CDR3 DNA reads TGTGCCAGCAGCTTAGGGGCGACAGGGGGAACAGATACGCAGTATTTT. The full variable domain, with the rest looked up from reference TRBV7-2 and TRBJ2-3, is GAGVSQSPSNKVTEKGKDVELRCDPISGHTALYWYRQSLGQGLEFLIYFQGNSAPDKSGLPSDRFSAERTGGSVSTLTIQRTQQEDSAVYLCASSLGATGGTDTQYFGPGTRLTVL.

CDR3 sequence reads: CASSTGTEAFF. The CDR3 DNA is TGTGCCAGCAGTACAGGGACTGAAGCTTTCTTT. J is TRBJ1-1 and V is TRBV6-5; D possibly corresponds to TRBD1 (6 bases). Germline loops: CDR1 MNHEY, CDR2 SVGAGI. Trimming removed 5 bases at V and 5 bases at J, with 6 bases between. This CDR3 is built from 11 residues.

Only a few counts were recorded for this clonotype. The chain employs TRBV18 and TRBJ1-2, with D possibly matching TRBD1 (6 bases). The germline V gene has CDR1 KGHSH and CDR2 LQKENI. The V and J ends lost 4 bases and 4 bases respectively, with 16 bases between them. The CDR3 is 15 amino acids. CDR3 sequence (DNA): TGTGCCAGCTCACAGACAGGCGCCTCTTTCTATGGCTACACCTTC. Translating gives CASSQTGASFYGYTF.

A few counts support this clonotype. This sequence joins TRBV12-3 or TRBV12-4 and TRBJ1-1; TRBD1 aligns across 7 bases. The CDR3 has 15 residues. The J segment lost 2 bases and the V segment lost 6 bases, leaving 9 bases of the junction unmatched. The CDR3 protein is CASSLTGAPNTEAFF. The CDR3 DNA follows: TGTGCCAGCAGCCTTACAGGGGCCCCTAACACTGAAGCTTTCTTT.

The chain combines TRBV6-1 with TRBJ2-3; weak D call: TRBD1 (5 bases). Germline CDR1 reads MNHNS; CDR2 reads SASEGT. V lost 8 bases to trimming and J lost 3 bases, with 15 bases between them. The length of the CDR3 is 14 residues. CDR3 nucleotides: TGTGCCAGCGAGTCAGGGAAAGGGACAGATACGCAGTATTTT. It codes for CASESGKGTDTQYF.

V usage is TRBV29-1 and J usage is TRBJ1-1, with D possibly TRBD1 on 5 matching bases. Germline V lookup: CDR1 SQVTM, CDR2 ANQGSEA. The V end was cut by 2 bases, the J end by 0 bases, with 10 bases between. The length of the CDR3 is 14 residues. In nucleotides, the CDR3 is TGCAGCGTTGAACCCTGGGGGATGAACACTGAAGCTTTCTTT. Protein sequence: CSVEPWGMNTEAFF.

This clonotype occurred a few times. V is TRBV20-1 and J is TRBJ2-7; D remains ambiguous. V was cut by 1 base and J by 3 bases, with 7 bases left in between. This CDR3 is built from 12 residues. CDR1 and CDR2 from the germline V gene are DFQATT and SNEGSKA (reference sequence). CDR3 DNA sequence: TGCAGTGCTAGAGTCAACAGCTACGAGCAGTACTTC. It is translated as CSARVNSYEQYF.